A selection of T cell receptor beta chains follows, all from one sample in a study of shared clonotypes between healthy human individuals. Here immunoSEQ multiplex PCR was the method, and the copy in TCRdb shows in-frame clones only, minus some. This table has some 2,000,000 clones, almost 96% appearing once. Sequenced: naive CD4+ T cells sorted from blood. The receptors were sampled from a young man in good health. Each CDR3 is given with its conserved first and last residue. Each record gives: J gene, clone size, D gene, V gene, CDR3 DNA, CDR3 protein. A D gene is named only where the DNA matches it firmly. Size is omitted from some rows. Given values are once, few, many or a class for expanded clones.

TRBJ2-7	-	-	TRBV7-2	TGTGCCAGCAGCTTAGGGGGGAATCCGGGACTCTACGAGCAGTACTTC	CASSLGGNPGLYEQYF
TRBJ1-3	-	TRBD1	TRBV7-9	TGTGCCAGCAGCCCCTCTGGGACAGGGGCTGGAAACACCATATATTTT	CASSPSGTGAGNTIYF
TRBJ2-1	-	-	TRBV25-1	TGTGCCAGCAGTGAAAGAAGGGACAATGAGCAGTTCTTC	CASSERRDNEQFF
TRBJ2-7	-	TRBD1	TRBV7-2	TGTGCCAGCAGCTTAGCAAATAACAGGGGTCTCTACGAGCAGTACTTC	CASSLANNRGLYEQYF
TRBJ1-2	once	-	TRBV12-5	TGTGCTAGTGGTTTGGCACCCGGGAATAACTATGGCTACACCTTC	CASGLAPGNNYGYTF
TRBJ1-4	-	-	TRBV30	TGTGCCTGGAGTGGCCCGGGAGGTGAAAAACTGTTTTTT	CAWSGPGGEKLFF
TRBJ2-7	-	TRBD1	TRBV5-8	TGTGCCAGCAGCTTGGAGGGGACAGGTCGTTCTTACGAGCAGTACTTC	CASSLEGTGRSYEQYF
TRBJ2-5	-	TRBD2	TRBV6-1	TGTGCCAGCAGTGAAGATTCCCCGGGACTAGCGGGGGGAAGGGTGCGGGAGACCCAGTACTTC	CASSEDSPGLAGGRVRETQYF
TRBJ1-6	-	-	TRBV10-1	TGCGCCAGCAGTGACGGCCAGGGGATTCATTCACCCCTCCACTTT	CASSDGQGIHSPLHF
TRBJ2-1	-	TRBD2	TRBV11-2	TGTGCCAGCAGTCATCGACTAGCGGGGGGCCCAAACAATGAGCAGTTCTTC	CASSHRLAGGPNNEQFF
TRBJ2-7	-	-	TRBV11-3	TGTGCCAGCAGCTTAGGCAGGGGTGCCTACGAGCAGTACTTC	CASSLGRGAYEQYF